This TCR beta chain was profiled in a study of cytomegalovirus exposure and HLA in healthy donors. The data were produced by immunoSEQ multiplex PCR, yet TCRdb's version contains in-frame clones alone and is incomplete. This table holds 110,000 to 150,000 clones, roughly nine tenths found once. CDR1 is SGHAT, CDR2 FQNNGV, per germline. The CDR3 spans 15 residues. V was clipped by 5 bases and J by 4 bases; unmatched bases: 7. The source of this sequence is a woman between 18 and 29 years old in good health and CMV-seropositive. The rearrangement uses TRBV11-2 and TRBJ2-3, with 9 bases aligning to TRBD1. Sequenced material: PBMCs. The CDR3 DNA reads TGTGCCAGCAGCGAGGGGGACAGGGTCCCAGATACGCAGTATTTT. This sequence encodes CASSEGDRVPDTQYF.